The 28 T cell receptor beta chains below were found in one sample sequenced in a study of chemoradiotherapy in HPV16-positive cancers. Repertoires were generated with immunoSEQ multiplex PCR, while TCRdb's copy carries only in-frame clones and drops some. Altogether about 68,000 clones are present, around nine tenths being singletons, with the ten largest covering roughly 4.2%. The material was blood, obtained from a patient who underwent chemoradiotherapy. All receptors come from a human donor with HPV-associated anogenital cancer.

The chain has TRBV7-2 and TRBJ2-6; D gene ambiguous. Trimming shortened V by 1 base and J by 5 bases, and 9 bases separated the two germline ends. This CDR3 is built from 15 residues. Per germline, CDR1 SGHTA and CDR2 FQGNSA. CDR3 coding DNA: TGTGCCAGCAGCTTAGATCCCTATAGGGCCAACGTCCTGACTTTC. Its protein product is CASSLDPYRANVLTF.

The chain links TRBV27 to TRBJ2-6, with D possibly being TRBD1 (5 bases). V was shortened by 7 bases and J by 3 bases, with 10 bases between the two germline ends. The CDR3 covers 14 residues. Germline V gene data show CDR1 as MNHEY and CDR2 as SMNVEV (reference sequence). The DNA of the CDR3 is TGTGCCAGCAAGTTCAGGGATGGGGCCAACGTCCTGACTTTC. It codes for CASKFRDGANVLTF.

The chain links TRBV4-1 to TRBJ2-1; TRBD2 matches at 14 bases. CDR3 length: 17 residues. CDR1 is MGHRA and CDR2 is YSYEKL in the germline V gene. Unmatched junction bases numbered 10, after V lost 4 bases and J lost 8 bases. The CDR3 nucleotides read TGCGCCAGCAGCCCGCCCCGGACTAGCGGGAGGCAAGATGAGCAGTTCTTC. It encodes CASSPPRTSGRQDEQFF.

This clone was observed a single time. This rearrangement joins TRBV7-2 to TRBJ2-2; no clear D. This CDR3 has 13 amino acids. Germline values: CDR1 SGHTA, CDR2 FQGNSA. V lost 2 bases to trimming and J lost 5 bases, with 6 bases between them. Written as DNA, the CDR3 is TGTGCCAGCAGCTTACTTTGGACCGGGGAGCTGTTTTTT. It encodes CASSLLWTGELFF.

The V and J genes are TRBV5-8 and TRBJ1-6; D is perhaps TRBD1 (6 bases). The CDR3 length is 18 residues. Deletions cut 2 bases from V and 6 bases from J, with 21 bases between. Germline V gene data show CDR1 as SGHTS and CDR2 as YDEGEE. The chain's CDR3 is CASSFRSQGREFNSPLHF. CDR3 coding DNA: TGTGCCAGCAGCTTCCGTTCACAGGGACGGGAATTTAATTCACCCCTCCACTTT.

The chain couples TRBV11-2 to TRBJ2-1; D gene uncertain. Trimming took 2 bases from V and 4 from J, leaving 12 bases between them. Germline CDR1 is SGHAT and CDR2 is FQNNGV. The CDR3 is made up of 15 amino acids. The CDR3 coding sequence is TGTGCCAGCAGCTTACCCGTACCGGGTTACAATGAGCAGTTCTTC. Its protein product is CASSLPVPGYNEQFF.

The chain is built from TRBV19 and TRBJ1-3; a possible D gene is TRBD1 (6 bases). This CDR3 is built from 16 residues. CDR1 and CDR2 from the germline V gene are LNHDA and SQIVND (reference sequence). Trimming left V 5 bases short and J 0 bases short, with 14 bases between. The CDR3, as DNA: TGTGCCAGTAGTGGGGGCATCCCGACCTCTGGAAACACCATATATTTT. Translated: CASSGGIPTSGNTIYF. Filled out from reference TRBV19 and TRBJ1-3, the complete variable domain reads DGGITQSPKYLFRKEGQNVTLSCEQNLNHDAMYWYRQDPGQGLRLIYYSQIVNDFQKGDIAEGYSVSREKKESFPLTVTSAQKNPTAFYLCASSGGIPTSGNTIYFGEGSWLTVV.

The V and J genes are TRBV28 and TRBJ2-3, with 12 bases aligning to TRBD2. The germline gives CDR1 MDHEN, CDR2 SYDVKM. The CDR3 extends over 17 amino acids. The junction had 12 bases not matched to a gene; V was cut back by 5 bases and J by 6 bases. The CDR3 sequence: CASSPFGTSGRSDTQYF. Here the CDR3 DNA reads TGTGCCAGCAGTCCTTTTGGGACTAGCGGGCGTTCTGATACGCAGTATTTT.

The chain combines TRBV7-2 with TRBJ2-6; TRBD1 aligns across 10 bases. This CDR3 has 19 residues. After removal of 0 bases from V and 3 bases from J, the junction contained 8 bases not matched to a gene. Germline assignment: CDR1 SGHTA and CDR2 FQGNSA. The CDR3 region is CASSLAEGQGFGGANVLTF. The DNA for the CDR3 is TGTGCCAGCAGCTTAGCGGAGGGACAGGGGTTTGGTGGGGCCAACGTCCTGACTTTC. Based on the CDR3 plus reference TRBV7-2 and TRBJ2-6, the full variable domain is GAGVSQSPSNKVTEKGKDVELRCDPISGHTALYWYRQSLGQGLEFLIYFQGNSAPDKSGLPSDRFSAERTGGSVSTLTIQRTQQEDSAVYLCASSLAEGQGFGGANVLTFGAGSRLTVL.

The V gene is TRBV5-4, the J gene TRBJ1-6; D might be TRBD1 (6 bases). From germline, CDR1 is SGHNT and CDR2 YYREEE (reference sequence). V was cut by 2 bases and J by 10 bases, with 16 bases left in between. The CDR3 sequence is 15 residues long. The CDR3 region is CASSFFSTGFSPLHF. CDR3 in DNA: TGTGCCAGCAGCTTTTTTTCTACAGGGTTCTCACCCCTCCACTTT.

The rearrangement joins TRBV6-1 to TRBJ2-2; D is undetermined. CDR3 length: 14 amino acids. CDR1 MNHNS and CDR2 SASEGT come from the germline V gene. The ends were cut back, 1 base at V and 1 base at J, with 4 bases in the middle. The CDR3 reads CASSEGQNTGELFF. CDR3 in DNA: TGTGCCAGCAGTGAAGGGCAGAACACCGGGGAGCTGTTTTTT.

The chain combines TRBV9 with TRBJ1-2; TRBD1 matches 7 bases. With 7 bases clipped from V and 3 bases from J, the junction kept 3 bases outside the gene matches. From germline, CDR1 is SGDLS and CDR2 YYNGEE. The CDR3 consists of 12 residues. The CDR3 protein is CASGGTDYGYTF. The CDR3 coding sequence is TGTGCCAGCGGGGGGACAGACTATGGCTACACCTTC.

The chain employs TRBV9 and TRBJ1-1, with D possibly being TRBD1 (6 bases). In germline, CDR1 is SGDLS, CDR2 YYNGEE. V was cut by 0 bases and J by 10 bases, with 16 bases left in between. The CDR3 runs 14 residues. In DNA form, the CDR3 reads TGTGCCAGCAGCGTAGCTACGATACAGGGAGGAGCTTTCTTT. It specifies CASSVATIQGGAFF.

This rearrangement joins TRBV7-9 to TRBJ1-1; 7 positions match TRBD1. The V and J ends lost 5 bases and 1 base, in that order; junction bases with no gene match: 7. Germline-derived CDR1 and CDR2 are SEHNR and FQNEAQ (reference sequence). This CDR3 is built from 15 residues. The CDR3 sequence: CASSTWTGENTEAFF. CDR3 sequence (DNA): TGTGCCAGCAGCACCTGGACAGGAGAGAACACTGAAGCTTTCTTT.

This clone was found once. The chain joins TRBV19 to TRBJ2-2; 7 nucleotides agree with TRBD2. CDR3 length: 15 residues. CDR1 is LNHDA and CDR2 is SQIVND in the germline V gene (reference sequence). The ends lost 6 bases at V and 6 bases at J; junction bases unmatched: 10. CDR3 DNA sequence: TGTGCCAGTAGCCTCCCGTCGGGGGGAGCCGGGGAGCTGTTTTTT. Protein sequence: CASSLPSGGAGELFF.

This clone was picked up one time. The J gene is TRBJ2-7, the V gene TRBV27, with a tentative D call TRBD2 (6 bases). The V and J ends lost 1 base and 1 base respectively, with 8 bases between them. Germline V lookup: CDR1 MNHEY, CDR2 SMNVEV (reference sequence). The CDR3 is 14 amino acids. CDR3 protein: CASSLYRGSYEQYF. The CDR3 nucleotides are TGTGCCAGCAGTTTATATCGGGGGTCCTACGAGCAGTACTTC.

The rearrangement joins TRBV11-3 to TRBJ2-7; D unclear. V lost 5 bases to trimming and J lost 4 bases, with 9 bases between them. The length of the CDR3 is 12 residues. Germline V lookup: CDR1 SGHNT, CDR2 YENEEA. CDR3 DNA: TGTGCCAGCAGCCAGGACGGATACGAGCAGTACTTC. This sequence encodes CASSQDGYEQYF.

This chain connects TRBV5-6 to TRBJ1-1; TRBD1 matches 7 bases. With V trimmed by 0 bases and J by 5 bases, 13 bases remained unmatched. The CDR3 has 17 amino acids. Germline V CDR1 and CDR2: SGHDT, YYEEEE. In nucleotides, the CDR3 is TGTGCCAGCAGCTTGGAAGGGGGCCATATGGCGGGGACTGAAGCTTTCTTT. The encoded protein is CASSLEGGHMAGTEAFF.

The chain recombines TRBV10-2 with TRBJ1-2; no clear D. V was clipped by 2 bases and J by 6 bases, with 13 bases between them. The CDR3 runs 14 residues. Germline V gene lookup returns CDR1 WSHSY and CDR2 SAAADI. The CDR3 nucleotides are TGCGCCAGCAGTGAGAGGGTTTTCGATAATGGCTACACCTTC. This gives the protein CASSERVFDNGYTF.

CDR3 nucleotides: TGCGCCAGCAGCTTGGGTGACCAGGGAAGCTACAATGAGCAGTTCTTC. Its translation: CASSLGDQGSYNEQFF. The rearrangement links TRBV5-1 to TRBJ2-1; D perhaps matches TRBD1 (5 bases). The germline gives CDR1 SGHRS, CDR2 YFSETQ. Trimming pared 0 bases from V and 3 bases from J, leaving 13 bases between. This CDR3 spans 16 amino acids.

The chain is built from TRBV7-9 and TRBJ1-1; 7 bases map to TRBD1. The ends lost 4 bases at V and 0 bases at J; junction bases unmatched: 5. The CDR3 loop spans 15 amino acids. Germline CDR1 is SEHNR and CDR2 is FQNEAQ (reference sequence). CDR3 bases: TGTGCCAGCAGCTCCCTCCAGGGGGTGAACACTGAAGCTTTCTTT. Protein: CASSSLQGVNTEAFF.

V is TRBV21-1 and J is TRBJ2-1; TRBD1, the table's D call, lacks a check against the DNA. TRBV21-1 represents a pseudogene. The CDR3 runs 17 residues. CDR3 DNA sequence: TGTGCCAGCAGCAAAGAGGGACAGGGGACGACCTACAATGAGCAGTTCTTC. Its protein product is CASSKEGQGTTYNEQFF.

V is TRBV19 and J is TRBJ1-2; D is unresolved. Germline CDR1 reads LNHDA; CDR2 reads SQIVND (reference sequence). Between the trimmed V and J ends, which lost 3 bases and 2 bases, there was a span of 10 bases. The CDR3 sequence is 14 residues long. Here the CDR3 reads CASSMAQQNYGYTF. CDR3 nucleotides: TGTGCCAGTAGTATGGCCCAGCAGAACTATGGCTACACCTTC.

Written as DNA, the CDR3 is TGTGCCAGCAGCCCAGGACGGGACTATGGCTACACCTTC. Its protein is CASSPGRDYGYTF. V gene TRBV7-3 combines with J gene TRBJ1-2; no firm D call. V was clipped by 5 bases and J by 3 bases, with 10 bases between them. Germline V CDR1 and CDR2: SGHTA, FQGTGA. This CDR3 spans 13 amino acids.

Of note for this clone: The same CDR3 arises from other DNA sequences in this sample as well. This rearrangement joins TRBV2 to TRBJ1-1, with D tentatively TRBD1 (5 bases). The V and J ends lost 4 bases and 0 bases respectively, with 6 bases between them. The CDR3 has 13 residues. CDR1 SNHLY and CDR2 FYNNEI come from the germline V gene. For the CDR3, the DNA is TGTGCCAGCAGTGGACAGATGAACACTGAAGCTTTCTTT. Translation: CASSGQMNTEAFF.

This sequence joins TRBV6-6 and TRBJ1-5; D uncertain. The CDR3 loop spans 16 amino acids. Germline CDR1 MNHNY, CDR2 SVGAGI (reference sequence). V gave up 5 bases and J gave up 4 bases, with 18 bases separating them. This CDR3 reads CASSTTQARGNQPQHF. CDR3 coding DNA: TGTGCCAGCAGTACAACCCAAGCACGAGGGAATCAGCCCCAGCATTTT.

CDR3 sequence: CASSYRQGWNNSPLHF. CDR3 sequence (DNA): TGTGCCAGCAGTTACCGACAGGGATGGAATAATTCACCCCTCCACTTT. The V and J genes are TRBV6-5 and TRBJ1-6, with TRBD1 matching over 7 bases. Germline V gene data show CDR1 as MNHEY and CDR2 as SVGAGI. This CDR3 comprises 16 residues. V lost 2 bases and J lost 5; bases outside the gene matches: 6.

This clone was counted between two and nine times. This sequence joins TRBV7-5 and TRBJ2-7. TRBV7-5 is reported as a pseudogene. This CDR3 is built from 15 residues. The CDR3 loop is CARSSPRTAAYEQYF. The CDR3 DNA follows: TGTGCCAGAAGCTCCCCTAGAACAGCAGCCTACGAGCAGTACTTC.